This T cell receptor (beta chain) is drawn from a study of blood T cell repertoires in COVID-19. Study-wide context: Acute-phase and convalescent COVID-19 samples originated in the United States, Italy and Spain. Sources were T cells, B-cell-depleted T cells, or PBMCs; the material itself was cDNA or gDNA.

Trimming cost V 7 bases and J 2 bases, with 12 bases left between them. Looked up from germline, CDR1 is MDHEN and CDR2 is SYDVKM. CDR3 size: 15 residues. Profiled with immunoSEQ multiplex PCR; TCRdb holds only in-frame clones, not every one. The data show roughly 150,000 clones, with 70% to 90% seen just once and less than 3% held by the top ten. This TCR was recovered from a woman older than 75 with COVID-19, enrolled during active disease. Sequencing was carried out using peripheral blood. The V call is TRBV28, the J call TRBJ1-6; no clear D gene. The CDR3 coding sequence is TGTGCCAGCATTGAGGGCCGCCCCTATAATTCACCCCTCCACTTT. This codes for CASIEGRPYNSPLHF.